These T cell receptor beta chains were read from a single sample in a study of blood T cell repertoires in COVID-19. Only in-frame clones appear in the TCRdb table, and some are missing; sequencing was by immunoSEQ multiplex PCR. The sample records some 200,000 clones, 85% to 90% being singletons. Sequencing was carried out using peripheral blood. The receptors come from a woman of 80 years or more in a cohort sampled during active or convalescent COVID-19. Each CDR3 is given with its conserved first and last residue. Each record gives: CDR3 DNA, CDR3 protein, J gene, D gene, V gene. A D gene is named only where the DNA matches it firmly.

TGTGCCAGCAGCAAGTCCTGGGGACAGACGAATGAAAAACTGTTTTTT | CASSKSWGQTNEKLFF | TRBJ1-4 | TRBD1 | TRBV7-8
TGCAGTGCCGGGACTAACTATGGCTACACCTTC | CSAGTNYGYTF | TRBJ1-2 | NA | TRBV20-1
TGTGCCAGCAGTGAAGTCAGGAATGTCTCTGGGGCCAACGTCCTGACTTTC | CASSEVRNVSGANVLTF | TRBJ2-6 | NA | TRBV25-1
TGTGCCAGCAGCTTGGGTCTGCGGGGTTTATTCACCGGGGAGCTGTTTTTT | CASSLGLRGLFTGELFF | TRBJ2-2 | NA | TRBV5-6
TGCGCCAGCAGCCTGATACTTCCGGGAGAGACCCAGTACTTC | CASSLILPGETQYF | TRBJ2-5 | NA | TRBV5-1
TGCGCCAGCAGCCTTGGGGACAGAAAAGCTTTCTTT | CASSLGDRKAFF | TRBJ1-1 | TRBD1 | TRBV5-1
TGTGCCAGCATCAAGACATACACTGAAGCTTTCTTT | CASIKTYTEAFF | TRBJ1-1 | NA | TRBV12-3/TRBV12-4
TGTGCCACCAGCAGAGACCAGGGTCTACAAGAGACCCAGTACTTC | CATSRDQGLQETQYF | TRBJ2-5 | NA | TRBV15
TGCAGTGCTAGTTTTGACAGGTTTCCCGTAGCCAAAAACATTCAGTACTTC | CSASFDRFPVAKNIQYF | TRBJ2-4 | NA | TRBV20-1
TGCAGTGCTAGTAGGGGCGGGGATGGCTACACCTTC | CSASRGGDGYTF | TRBJ1-2 | NA | TRBV20-1